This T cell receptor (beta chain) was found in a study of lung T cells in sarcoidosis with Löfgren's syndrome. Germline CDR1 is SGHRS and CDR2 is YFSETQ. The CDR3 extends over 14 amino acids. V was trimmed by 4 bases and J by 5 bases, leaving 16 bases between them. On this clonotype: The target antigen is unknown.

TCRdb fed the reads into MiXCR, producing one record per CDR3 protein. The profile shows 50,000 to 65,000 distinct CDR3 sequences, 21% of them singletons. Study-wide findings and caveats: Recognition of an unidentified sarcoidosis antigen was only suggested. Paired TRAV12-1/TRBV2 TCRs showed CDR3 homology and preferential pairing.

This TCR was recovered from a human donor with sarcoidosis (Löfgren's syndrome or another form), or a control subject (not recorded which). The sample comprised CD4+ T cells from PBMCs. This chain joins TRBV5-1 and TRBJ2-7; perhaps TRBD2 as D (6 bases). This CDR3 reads CASSARGFSDEQYF. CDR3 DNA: TGCGCCAGCAGCGCACGGGGGTTTTCGGACGAGCAGTACTTC.